This T cell receptor (beta chain) is drawn from a study of identical twins. TCRdb used MiXCR to reprocess the 5' RACE reads, holding one entry per CDR3 protein. Among about 480,000 distinct CDR3 sequences listed, 11% to 15% were seen once. Germline V gives CDR1 SEHNR, CDR2 FQNEAQ (reference sequence). V lost 3 bases and J lost 1, with 5 bases in between. The CDR3 totals 13 residues. This clonotype was seen many times. This sample also appeared in a second study, on yellow fever vaccine responses in identical twins.

The sequence was collected from a woman younger than 35 in good health. V gene TRBV7-9 combines with J gene TRBJ2-3; no reliable D call. The sequenced sample consisted of CD4+ T cells sorted from blood. CDR3 coding DNA: TGTGCCAGCAGCTTCGTTCGCACAGATACGCAGTATTTT. Its protein product is CASSFVRTDTQYF.